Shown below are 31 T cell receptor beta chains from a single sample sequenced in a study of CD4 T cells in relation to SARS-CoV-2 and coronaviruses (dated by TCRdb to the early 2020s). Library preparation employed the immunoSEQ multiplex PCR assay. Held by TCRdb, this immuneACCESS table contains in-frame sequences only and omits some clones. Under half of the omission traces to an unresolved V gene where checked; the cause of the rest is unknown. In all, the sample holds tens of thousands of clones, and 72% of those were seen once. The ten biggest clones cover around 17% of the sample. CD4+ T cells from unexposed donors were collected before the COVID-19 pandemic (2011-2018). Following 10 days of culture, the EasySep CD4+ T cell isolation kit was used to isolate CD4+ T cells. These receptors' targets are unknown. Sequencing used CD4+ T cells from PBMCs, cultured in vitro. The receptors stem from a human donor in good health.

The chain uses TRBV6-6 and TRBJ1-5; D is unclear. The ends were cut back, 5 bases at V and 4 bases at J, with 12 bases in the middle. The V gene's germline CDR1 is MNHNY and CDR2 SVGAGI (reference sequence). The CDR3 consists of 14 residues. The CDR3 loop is CASSDYSGNQPQHF. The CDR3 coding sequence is TGTGCCAGCAGTGACTACTCGGGAAATCAGCCCCAGCATTTT.

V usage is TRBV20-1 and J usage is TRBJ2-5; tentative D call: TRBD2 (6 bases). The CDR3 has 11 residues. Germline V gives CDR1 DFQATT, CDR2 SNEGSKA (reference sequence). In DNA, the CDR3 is TGCAAAGCGGGCAACCAAGAGACCCAGTACTTC. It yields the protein CKAGNQETQYF.

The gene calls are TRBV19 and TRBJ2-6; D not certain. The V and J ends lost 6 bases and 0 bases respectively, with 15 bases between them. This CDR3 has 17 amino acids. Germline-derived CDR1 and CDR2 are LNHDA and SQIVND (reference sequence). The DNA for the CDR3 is TGTGCCAGTAGGGCTTTTCAGTCATTCTCTGGGGCCAACGTCCTGACTTTC. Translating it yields CASRAFQSFSGANVLTF.

This CDR3 is CASSPQRQGSTGELFF. In DNA form, the CDR3 reads TGTGCCAGCAGCCCACAGAGACAGGGAAGCACCGGGGAGCTGTTTTTT. The chain employs TRBV7-2 and TRBJ2-2; 7 positions agree with TRBD1. V trimming: 5 bases; J trimming: 4 bases; junction bases outside the gene matches: 10. Per germline, CDR1 SGHTA and CDR2 FQGNSA. The CDR3 totals 16 residues.

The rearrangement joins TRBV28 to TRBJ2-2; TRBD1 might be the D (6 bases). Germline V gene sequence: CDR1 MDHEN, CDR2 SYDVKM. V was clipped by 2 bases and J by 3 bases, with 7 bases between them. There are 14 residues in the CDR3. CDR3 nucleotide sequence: TGTGCCAGCAGTTTAGGGACATACACCGGGGAGCTGTTTTTT. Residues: CASSLGTYTGELFF.

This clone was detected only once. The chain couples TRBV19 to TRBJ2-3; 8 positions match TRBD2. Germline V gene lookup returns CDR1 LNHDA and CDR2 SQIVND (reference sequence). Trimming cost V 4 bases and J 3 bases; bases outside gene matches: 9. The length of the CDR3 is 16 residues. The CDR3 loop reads CASSTPRGGGTDTQYF. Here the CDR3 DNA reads TGTGCCAGTAGTACACCCCGGGGGGGCGGGACAGATACGCAGTATTTT. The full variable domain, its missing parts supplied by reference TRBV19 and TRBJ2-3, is DGGITQSPKYLFRKEGQNVTLSCEQNLNHDAMYWYRQDPGQGLRLIYYSQIVNDFQKGDIAEGYSVSREKKESFPLTVTSAQKNPTAFYLCASSTPRGGGTDTQYFGPGTRLTVL.

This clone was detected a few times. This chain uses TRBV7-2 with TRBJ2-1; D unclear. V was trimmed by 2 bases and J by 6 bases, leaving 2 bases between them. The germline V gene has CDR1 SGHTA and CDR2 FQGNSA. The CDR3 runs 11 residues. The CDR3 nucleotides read TGTGCCAGCAGCTTATTCAATGAGCAGTTCTTC. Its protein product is CASSLFNEQFF.

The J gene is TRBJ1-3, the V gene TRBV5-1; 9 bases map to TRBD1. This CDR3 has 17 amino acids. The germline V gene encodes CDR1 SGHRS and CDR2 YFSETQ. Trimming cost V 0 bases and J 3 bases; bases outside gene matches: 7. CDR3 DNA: TGCGCCAGCAGCTTGGAGCAGGGACAGGGAGTTGGAAACACCATATATTTT. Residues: CASSLEQGQGVGNTIYF.

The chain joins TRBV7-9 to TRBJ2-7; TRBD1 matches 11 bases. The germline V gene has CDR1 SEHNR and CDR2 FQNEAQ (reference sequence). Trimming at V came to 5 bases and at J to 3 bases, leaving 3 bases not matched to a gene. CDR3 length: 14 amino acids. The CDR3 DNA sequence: TGTGCCAGCAGCCCCGGGACAGGGGGCTACGAGCAGTACTTC. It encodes CASSPGTGGYEQYF.

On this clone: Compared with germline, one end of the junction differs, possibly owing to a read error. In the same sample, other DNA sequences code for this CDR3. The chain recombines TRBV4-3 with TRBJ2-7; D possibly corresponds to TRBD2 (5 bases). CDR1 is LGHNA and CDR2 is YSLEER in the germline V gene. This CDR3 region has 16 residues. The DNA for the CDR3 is TGCGCCAGCAGCCAGGCCGGCCGAGGGCTCCCGTACGAGCAATACTTC. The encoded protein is CASSQAGRGLPYEQYF.

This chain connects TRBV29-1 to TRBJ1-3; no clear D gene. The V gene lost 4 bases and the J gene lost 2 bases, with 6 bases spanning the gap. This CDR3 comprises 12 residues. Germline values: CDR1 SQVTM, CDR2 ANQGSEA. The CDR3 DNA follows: TGCAGCGTTGGTGCACCTGGAAACACCATATATTTT. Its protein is CSVGAPGNTIYF.

The CDR3 nucleotides are TGTGCCAGCAGCCGGGACAGGTATACAGATACGCAGTATTTT. This gives the protein CASSRDRYTDTQYF. The chain recombines TRBV11-3 with TRBJ2-3; 8 nucleotides match TRBD1. The CDR3 is 14 residues long. V was pared by 5 bases and J by 3 bases, with 4 bases of the junction left unmatched. Germline CDR1 and CDR2: SGHNT and YENEEA.

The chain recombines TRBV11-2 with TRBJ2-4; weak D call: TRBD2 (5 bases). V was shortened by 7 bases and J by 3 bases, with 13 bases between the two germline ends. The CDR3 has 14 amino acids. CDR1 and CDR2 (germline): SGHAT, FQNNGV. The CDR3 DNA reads TGTGCCAGCAACTTGGGAGACCTCAAAAACATTCAGTACTTC. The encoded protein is CASNLGDLKNIQYF.

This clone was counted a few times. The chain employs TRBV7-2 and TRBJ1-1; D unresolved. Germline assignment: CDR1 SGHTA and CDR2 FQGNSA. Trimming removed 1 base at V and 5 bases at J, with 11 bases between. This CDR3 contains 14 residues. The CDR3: CASSLERSKTEAFF. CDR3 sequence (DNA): TGTGCCAGCAGCTTAGAACGGTCGAAAACTGAAGCTTTCTTT.

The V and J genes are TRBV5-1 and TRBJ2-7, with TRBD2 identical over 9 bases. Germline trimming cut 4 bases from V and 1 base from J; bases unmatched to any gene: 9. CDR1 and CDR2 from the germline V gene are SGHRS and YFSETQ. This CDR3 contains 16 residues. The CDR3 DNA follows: TGCGCCAGCAGCCGCGGGGGGGAGGGGGCTTCCTACGAGCAGTACTTC. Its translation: CASSRGGEGASYEQYF.

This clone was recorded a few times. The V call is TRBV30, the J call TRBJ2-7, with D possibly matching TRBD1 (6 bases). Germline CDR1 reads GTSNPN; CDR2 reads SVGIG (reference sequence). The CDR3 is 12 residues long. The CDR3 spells CVLTEGGYEQYF. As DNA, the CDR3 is TGTGTCCTTACGGAAGGGGGCTACGAGCAGTACTTC.

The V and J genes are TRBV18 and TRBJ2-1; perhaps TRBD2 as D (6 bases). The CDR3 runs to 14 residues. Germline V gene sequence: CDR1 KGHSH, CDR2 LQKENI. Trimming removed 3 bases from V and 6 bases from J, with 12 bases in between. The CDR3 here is CASSPNREINEQFF. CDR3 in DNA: TGTGCCAGCTCACCTAACCGGGAGATCAATGAGCAGTTCTTC.

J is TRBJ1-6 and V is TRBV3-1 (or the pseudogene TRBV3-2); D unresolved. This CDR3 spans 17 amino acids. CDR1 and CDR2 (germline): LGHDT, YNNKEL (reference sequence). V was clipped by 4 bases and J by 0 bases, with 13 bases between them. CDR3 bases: TGTGCCAGCAGCCCGACTCTAACTAGCTCCTATAATTCACCCCTCCACTTT. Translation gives CASSPTLTSSYNSPLHF.

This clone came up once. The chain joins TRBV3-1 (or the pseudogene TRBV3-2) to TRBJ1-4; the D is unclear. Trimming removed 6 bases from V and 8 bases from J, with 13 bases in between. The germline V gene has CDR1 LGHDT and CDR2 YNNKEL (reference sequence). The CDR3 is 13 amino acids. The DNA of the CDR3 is TGTGCCAGCAGGGATGGGAATTTGGAAAAACTGTTTTTT. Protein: CASRDGNLEKLFF.

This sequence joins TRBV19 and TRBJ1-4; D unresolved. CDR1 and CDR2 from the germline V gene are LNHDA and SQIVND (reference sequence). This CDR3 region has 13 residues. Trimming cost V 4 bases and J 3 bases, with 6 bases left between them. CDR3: CASSTTANEKLFF. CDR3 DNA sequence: TGTGCCAGTAGTACCACGGCTAATGAAAAACTGTTTTTT. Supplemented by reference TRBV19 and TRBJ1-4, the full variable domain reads DGGITQSPKYLFRKEGQNVTLSCEQNLNHDAMYWYRQDPGQGLRLIYYSQIVNDFQKGDIAEGYSVSREKKESFPLTVTSAQKNPTAFYLCASSTTANEKLFFGSGTQLSVL.

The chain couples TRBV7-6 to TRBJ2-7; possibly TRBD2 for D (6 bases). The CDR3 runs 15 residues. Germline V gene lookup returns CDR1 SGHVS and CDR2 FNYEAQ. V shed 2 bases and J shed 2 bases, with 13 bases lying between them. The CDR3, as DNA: TGTGCCAGCAGCTTATCTTCCTCGGGGGCCTACGAGCAGTACTTC. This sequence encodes CASSLSSSGAYEQYF.

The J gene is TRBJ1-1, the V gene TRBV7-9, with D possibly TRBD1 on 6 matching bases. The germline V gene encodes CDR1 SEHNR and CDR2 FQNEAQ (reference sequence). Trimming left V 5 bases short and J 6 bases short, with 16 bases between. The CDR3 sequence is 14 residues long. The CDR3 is CASSPDGGQSEAFF. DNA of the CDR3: TGTGCCAGCAGCCCAGACGGGGGGCAATCTGAAGCTTTCTTT.

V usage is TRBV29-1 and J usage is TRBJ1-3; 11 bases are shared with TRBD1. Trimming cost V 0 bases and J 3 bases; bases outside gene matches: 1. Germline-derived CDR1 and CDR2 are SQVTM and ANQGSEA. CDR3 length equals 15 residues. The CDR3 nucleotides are TGCAGCGTTGAAGACGGGACAGGGGGTGGAAACACCATATATTTT. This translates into CSVEDGTGGGNTIYF.

The CDR3 region is CASSYTLGGRVPETQYF. The CDR3 region has the DNA TGCGCCAGCAGCTACACCCTCGGCGGGAGGGTACCCGAGACCCAGTACTTC. This rearrangement joins TRBV5-1 to TRBJ2-5; 9 nucleotides agree with TRBD2. CDR3 size: 17 residues. The V and J ends lost 3 bases and 5 bases, in that order; junction bases with no gene match: 14. CDR1 is SGHRS, CDR2 YFSETQ, per germline.

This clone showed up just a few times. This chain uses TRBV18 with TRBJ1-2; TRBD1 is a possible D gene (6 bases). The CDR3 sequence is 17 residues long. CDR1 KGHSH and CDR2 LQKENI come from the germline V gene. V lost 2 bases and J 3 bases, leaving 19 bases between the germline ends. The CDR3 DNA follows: TGTGCCAGCTCACCAATACAGGGAGGTGGTCGGGACTATGGCTACACCTTC. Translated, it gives CASSPIQGGGRDYGYTF.

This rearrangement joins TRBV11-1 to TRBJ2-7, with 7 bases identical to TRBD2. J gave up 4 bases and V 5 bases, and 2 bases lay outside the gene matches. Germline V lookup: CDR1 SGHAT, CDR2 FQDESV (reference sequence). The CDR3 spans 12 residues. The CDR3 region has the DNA TGTGCCAGCAGCGGTAGCGGGTACGAGCAGTACTTC. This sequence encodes CASSGSGYEQYF.

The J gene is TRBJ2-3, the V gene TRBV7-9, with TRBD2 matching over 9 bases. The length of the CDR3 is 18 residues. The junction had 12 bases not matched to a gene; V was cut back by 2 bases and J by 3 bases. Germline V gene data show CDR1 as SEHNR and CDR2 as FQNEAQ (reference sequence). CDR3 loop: CASSLNFLAGERTDTQYF. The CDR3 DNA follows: TGTGCCAGCAGCTTAAATTTTTTAGCGGGAGAGAGGACAGATACGCAGTATTTT.

CDR3 region: CASSTPGQRIITGELFF. The DNA for the CDR3 is TGTGCCAGCAGCACTCCGGGACAGCGCATTATTACCGGGGAGCTGTTTTTT. The chain is built from TRBV5-4 and TRBJ2-2; 7 nucleotides line up with TRBD1. The CDR3 extends over 17 amino acids. Per germline, CDR1 SGHNT and CDR2 YYREEE (reference sequence). The V segment lost 4 bases and the J segment 5 bases; nucleotides outside the gene matches: 14.

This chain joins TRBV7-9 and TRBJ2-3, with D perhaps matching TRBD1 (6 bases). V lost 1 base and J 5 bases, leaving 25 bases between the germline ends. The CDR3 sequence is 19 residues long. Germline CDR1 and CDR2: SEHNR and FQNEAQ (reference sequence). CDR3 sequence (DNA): TGTGCCAGCAGCTTAGTTGGAAGAACTTCGGGACACCAGCTAGATACGCAGTATTTT. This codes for CASSLVGRTSGHQLDTQYF. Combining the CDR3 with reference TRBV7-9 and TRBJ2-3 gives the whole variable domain DTGVSQNPRHKITKRGQNVTFRCDPISEHNRLYWYRQTLGQGPEFLTYFQNEAQLEKSRLLSDRFSAERPKGSFSTLEIQRTEQGDSAMYLCASSLVGRTSGHQLDTQYFGPGTRLTVL.

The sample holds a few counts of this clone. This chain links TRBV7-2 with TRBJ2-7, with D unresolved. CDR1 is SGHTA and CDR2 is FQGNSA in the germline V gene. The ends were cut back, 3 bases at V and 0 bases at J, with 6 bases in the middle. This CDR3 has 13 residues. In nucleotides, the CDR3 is TGTGCCAGCAGCTTTCAAATCTCCTACGAGCAGTACTTC. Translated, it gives CASSFQISYEQYF.

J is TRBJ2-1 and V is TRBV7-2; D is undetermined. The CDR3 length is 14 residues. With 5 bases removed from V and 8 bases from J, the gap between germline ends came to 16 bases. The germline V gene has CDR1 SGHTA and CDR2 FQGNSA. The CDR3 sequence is CASSREGNFDEQFF. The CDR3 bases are TGTGCCAGCAGCCGCGAAGGGAACTTCGATGAGCAGTTCTTC. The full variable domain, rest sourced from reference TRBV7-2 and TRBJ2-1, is GAGVSQSPSNKVTEKGKDVELRCDPISGHTALYWYRQSLGQGLEFLIYFQGNSAPDKSGLPSDRFSAERTGGSVSTLTIQRTQQEDSAVYLCASSREGNFDEQFFGPGTRLTVL.